Presented here are 15 T cell receptor beta chains from one specimen sequenced in a study of cytomegalovirus exposure and HLA in healthy donors. Primers: 60 Vbeta forward and 13 Jbeta reverse. Assay: immunoSEQ multiplex PCR; the TCRdb copy retains only in-frame clones and omits some. The ten top clones account for 0.75% to 1%, within a sample of 110,000 to 150,000 clones. The sequenced material came from PBMCs. These receptors came from a male donor in good health and CMV-seronegative.

V gene TRBV6-1 combines with J gene TRBJ2-7; D may be TRBD2 (6 bases). The CDR3 length is 14 residues. The germline gives CDR1 MNHNS, CDR2 SASEGT. Trimming stripped 6 bases from V and 1 base from J, with 13 bases between. The CDR3 DNA sequence: TGTGCCAGCAGGTGGAGGGGAAATTCCTACGAGCAGTACTTC. It encodes CASRWRGNSYEQYF.

The genes are TRBV19 and TRBJ1-2; 11 nucleotides agree with TRBD1. The V and J ends lost 7 bases and 8 bases, in that order; junction bases with no gene match: 12. This CDR3 is built from 15 residues. Germline CDR1 LNHDA, CDR2 SQIVND (reference sequence). The CDR3 bases are TGTGCCAGTAACACCGGCCGGACAGGGGGCGCAGGCTACACCTTC. Its protein product is CASNTGRTGGAGYTF.

The rearrangement joins TRBV9 to TRBJ1-3, with 9 bases identical to TRBD1. This CDR3 spans 16 amino acids. Trimming removed 2 bases from V and 0 bases from J; junction bases left unmatched: 3. Germline CDR1 and CDR2: SGDLS and YYNGEE. CDR3 protein: CASSVTGGSSGNTIYF. The CDR3, as DNA: TGTGCCAGCAGCGTGACAGGGGGTTCCTCTGGAAACACCATATATTTT.

The chain recombines TRBV7-3 with TRBJ2-7, with 9 bases aligning to TRBD2. Germline V gene lookup returns CDR1 SGHTA and CDR2 FQGTGA. Germline trimming cut 5 bases from V and 2 bases from J; bases unmatched to any gene: 7. The CDR3 loop spans 15 amino acids. The CDR3 nucleotides are TGTGCCAGCAGCCCAGCTAGCGGGGCACCCTACGAGCAGTACTTC. It translates to CASSPASGAPYEQYF.

The chain joins TRBV11-2 to TRBJ1-3; 7 nucleotides match TRBD1. V lost 6 bases, J lost 2 bases, and 4 bases stayed unmatched. CDR3 size: 14 residues. Germline loops: CDR1 SGHAT, CDR2 FQNNGV. The CDR3: CASRLQGTGNTIYF. In nucleotides, the CDR3 is TGTGCCAGCAGGCTACAGGGGACTGGAAACACCATATATTTT.

The CDR3: CASSTSGLSYEQYF. CDR3 sequence (DNA): TGTGCCAGCAGCACTAGCGGGCTTTCCTACGAGCAGTACTTC. The chain has TRBV7-8 and TRBJ2-7, with 9 bases lining up with TRBD2. Unmatched junction bases numbered 3, after V lost 5 bases and J lost 1 base. CDR1 is SGHVS, CDR2 FQNEAQ, per germline. The CDR3 is 14 residues long.

The chain uses TRBV30 and TRBJ2-5, with TRBD2 as a possible D gene (6 bases). V was cut by 0 bases and J by 5 bases, with 10 bases left in between. CDR3 length equals 13 residues. Looked up from germline, CDR1 is GTSNPN and CDR2 is SVGIG (reference sequence). The CDR3, as DNA: TGTGCCTGGAGTGTAGGGACTTCGGAGACCCAGTACTTC. Translation gives CAWSVGTSETQYF. Complete variable domain (other parts from reference TRBV30 and TRBJ2-5): SQTIHQWPATLVQPVGSPLSLECTVEGTSNPNLYWYRQAAGRGLQLLFYSVGIGQISSEVPQNLSASRPQDRQFILSSKKLLLSDSGFYLCAWSVGTSETQYFGPGTRLLVL.

This rearrangement joins TRBV5-6 to TRBJ1-2; 8 bases agree with TRBD1. Germline V gene lookup returns CDR1 SGHDT and CDR2 YYEEEE. The V and J ends lost 4 bases and 3 bases, in that order; junction bases with no gene match: 2. CDR3 size: 13 residues. The CDR3 region has the DNA TGTGCCAGCAGCCCGACAGGGGACTATGGCTACACCTTC. This codes for CASSPTGDYGYTF.

The rearrangement joins TRBV5-1 to TRBJ2-7, with D possibly TRBD1 on 6 matching bases. The CDR3 totals 14 residues. Germline V CDR1 and CDR2: SGHRS, YFSETQ. The V end was cut by 2 bases, the J end by 9 bases, with 18 bases between. The CDR3 spells CASSFSDRIDGQYF. The CDR3 DNA reads TGCGCCAGCAGCTTCTCGGACAGAATTGATGGGCAGTACTTC.

The V and J genes are TRBV6-5 and TRBJ2-2; 8 bases line up with TRBD1. The CDR3 loop spans 14 amino acids. With 8 bases clipped from V and 4 bases from J, the junction kept 6 bases outside the gene matches. The germline V gene has CDR1 MNHEY and CDR2 SVGAGI. The CDR3 sequence: CASGDRGGTGELFF. The CDR3 coding sequence is TGTGCCAGCGGCGACAGGGGTGGCACCGGGGAGCTGTTTTTT.

The chain couples TRBV13 to TRBJ2-2, with 8 bases lining up with TRBD2. V dropped 4 bases and J dropped 6; count of bases not matched to a gene: 4. Germline V gene lookup returns CDR1 PRHDT and CDR2 FYEKMQ (reference sequence). The CDR3 has 14 residues. The CDR3 nucleotides are TGTGCCAGCAGCTCCCAGACTAGCGCCGGGGAGCTGTTTTTT. Its protein is CASSSQTSAGELFF.

The rearrangement joins TRBV5-4 to TRBJ1-2; possible D gene TRBD1, 5 bases. The germline V and J ends were trimmed by 0 bases and 8 bases, with 23 bases remaining between them. Germline-derived CDR1 and CDR2 are SGHNT and YYREEE (reference sequence). This CDR3 spans 17 amino acids. The CDR3 is CASSLGHGAWENGGYTF. The CDR3 bases are TGTGCCAGCAGCTTGGGTCATGGGGCTTGGGAAAATGGCGGCTACACCTTC.

The rearrangement joins TRBV6-5 to TRBJ1-2; possible D gene TRBD1, 5 bases. The CDR3 is 15 amino acids. Germline loops: CDR1 MNHEY, CDR2 SVGAGI. V dropped 0 bases and J dropped 2 bases, with 10 bases sitting between them. The CDR3: CASSYSSGGNYGYTF. The CDR3 DNA reads TGTGCCAGCAGTTACTCATCGGGGGGAAACTATGGCTACACCTTC.

The chain links TRBV6-1 to TRBJ2-3, with TRBD2 matching 10 bases. Germline CDR1 reads MNHNS; CDR2 reads SASEGT. The CDR3 covers 15 residues. V gave up 7 bases and J gave up 0 bases; unmatched junction bases: 4. For the CDR3, the DNA is TGTGCCAGCACGAGACTAGCGGGCAGCACAGATACGCAGTATTTT. Encoded protein: CASTRLAGSTDTQYF.

The chain uses TRBV7-9 and TRBJ2-4, with D perhaps matching TRBD2 (5 bases). Germline V gene lookup returns CDR1 SEHNR and CDR2 FQNEAQ (reference sequence). Between the trimmed V and J ends, which lost 3 bases and 6 bases, there was a span of 6 bases. The CDR3 totals 12 residues. The CDR3 coding sequence is TGTGCCAGCAGCTTCGAGGGAAACATTCAGTACTTC. It translates to CASSFEGNIQYF.